This T cell receptor (beta chain) derives from a study of T cells in Graves' hyperthyroidism and ophthalmopathy. This clonotype was seen repeatedly, ten times or more. TCR beta CDR3 sequences were amplified from RNA transcripts. TCR CDR3 regions were first amplified by RT-PCR with HTBI primers. From the multiplex PCR reads, TCRdb called clonotypes with MiXCR, one entry per CDR3 protein. The sample has about 710,000 distinct CDR3 sequences, about a sixth seen once. Orbital computed tomography, thyroid ultrasound, serum thyroxine and TRAb, and clinical symptoms together informed the diagnoses. The CDR3 is made up of 19 amino acids. From germline, CDR1 is MNHEY and CDR2 SMNVEV (reference sequence). With V trimmed by 0 bases and J by 2 bases, 9 bases remained unmatched.

The TCR sequence derives from a man younger than 35 with Graves' hyperthyroidism. The sample was blood. V is TRBV27 and J is TRBJ2-5; 13 nucleotides align to TRBD2. The CDR3 region has the DNA TGTGCCAGCAGTTTATCGTGGACTAGCGGGAGTGTATGGCAAGAGACCCAGTACTTC. The encoded protein is CASSLSWTSGSVWQETQYF.